This TCR beta chain came from a study of blood T cell repertoires in COVID-19. As handled by the study authors: Scientists estimated how many nucleated cells there were by amplifying reference gene primers. Measured with immunoSEQ multiplex PCR; TCRdb has only the in-frame clones, and not every one. The V and J calls and the clone size are those of that table, but D and trimming were determined from the DNA. The table lists 300,000 to 350,000 clones, 80% to 90% of them singletons, with roughly a tenth in the top ten. V dropped 0 bases and J dropped 4 bases, with 8 bases sitting between them. This CDR3 is built from 14 residues. Per germline, CDR1 MNHNS and CDR2 SASEGT.

The chain uses TRBV6-1 and TRBJ2-3; D unclear. The clonotype originates from a man aged 25 to 40 with COVID-19, enrolled during active disease. What was sequenced was peripheral blood. CDR3 bases: TGTGCCAGCAGTGAAGCGGCTAGTCCAGATACGCAGTATTTT. It specifies CASSEAASPDTQYF.